The present T cell receptor (beta chain) was sequenced within a study of response to subunit inactivated influenza vaccine. Each CDR3 protein is one row after TCRdb ran MiXCR on the RT-PCR reads. The sample holds about 540,000 distinct CDR3 sequences; 20% to 25% are singletons and the top ten take approximately 3%. A further study also used this sample, focusing on T cells expressing NK-cell markers. That study adds: UMI-tagged 5'RACE template switching yielded the TCR beta cDNA. Source material for TCR beta repertoires consisted of sorted CD3+CD56+NKG2C+, CD3+CD56+NKG2C- and CD3+CD56-NKG2C+ T cells. Seven of eight sequenced donors tested HCMV-seropositive; one tested seronegative. The study did not resolve the HCMV specificity of expanded NKG2C+ T cell clones.

The receptor was isolated from a man aged 45 to 65 who received an inactivated influenza vaccine. Sequenced here: CD4+ T cells sorted from PBMCs, sampled 11 to 12 days after vaccination.

This CDR3 reads CASSLGPYTEAFF. DNA for the CDR3: TGTGCCAGCAGTTTAGGGCCGTACACTGAAGCTTTCTTT. V and J are TRBV12-3 or TRBV12-4 and TRBJ1-1, with D hard to call. V was trimmed by 1 base and J by 3 bases, leaving 6 bases between them. This CDR3 comprises 13 residues.